Listed here are 26 T cell receptor beta chains from one sample, sequenced in a study of human T cells and chemical hapten exposure. Time point specified: patch test 3, about 24 weeks after DPC sensitization. Treatment defined: therapeutic diphenylcyclopropenone sensitization with weekly scalp DPC. In TCRdb, the RACE reads were re-called with MiXCR into one record per CDR3 protein. Seen here are 80,000 to 100,000 distinct CDR3 sequences, roughly a tenth observed once, and the top ten hold 1.1%. Sequencing was performed on whole blood, taken in connection with sensitization to the hapten diphenylcyclopropenone (DPC). These receptors were collected from a woman in her thirties with alopecia areata. Some clones in this sample may be carry-over from other donors' samples.

V usage is TRBV3-1 and J usage is TRBJ2-3; 10 nucleotides align to TRBD2. The CDR3 sequence is 20 residues long. With 6 bases clipped from V and 1 base from J, the junction kept 19 bases outside the gene matches. CDR1 and CDR2 from the germline V gene are LGHDT and YNNKEL (reference sequence). The CDR3 region has the DNA TGTGCCAGCAGTAATTGGGGGGGTAGCGGGAGGCGGTCCGGCACAGATACGCAGTATTTT. It is translated as CASSNWGGSGRRSGTDTQYF.

This clonotype was detected many times. This rearrangement joins TRBV30 to TRBJ2-7; D gene ambiguous. V gave up 0 bases and J gave up 0 bases, with 12 bases separating them. The CDR3 contains 15 residues. Germline-derived CDR1 and CDR2 are GTSNPN and SVGIG (reference sequence). In DNA form, the CDR3 reads TGTGCCTGGAGTGTAAAAGGCGCAAGCTCCTACGAGCAGTACTTC. As protein: CAWSVKGASSYEQYF.

The sample holds many counts of this clonotype. The chain carries TRBV6-5 and TRBJ2-1; 9 bases are a match to TRBD2. The CDR3 loop spans 15 amino acids. Germline trimming cut 0 bases from V and 7 bases from J; bases unmatched to any gene: 4. In germline, CDR1 is MNHEY, CDR2 SVGAGI. The CDR3, as DNA: TGTGCCAGCAGTTACTCTGGCGGGAGGGCAAATGAGCAGTTCTTC. It is translated as CASSYSGGRANEQFF.

This clonotype was seen a few times. Here the CDR3 DNA reads TGCAGTGCTGCGGGACAGGAGCCTAACTATGGCTACACCTTC. The encoded protein is CSAAGQEPNYGYTF. The chain carries TRBV20-1 and TRBJ1-2; the match to TRBD1 covers 8 bases. The trim removed 5 bases at V and 0 bases at J, leaving 5 bases unmatched. There are 14 residues in the CDR3. CDR1 is DFQATT and CDR2 is SNEGSKA in the germline V gene (reference sequence).

This clonotype was counted only a few times. This sequence joins TRBV5-1 and TRBJ2-1; D is possibly TRBD1 or TRBD2 (5 bases each). This CDR3 has 15 amino acids. Trimming took off 4 bases at V and 8 bases at J, with 19 bases between the two ends. Germline CDR1 reads SGHRS; CDR2 reads YFSETQ. Here the CDR3 DNA reads TGCGCCAGCAGCATGATCCGGGACGGTGGGGATGAGCAGTTCTTC. The encoded protein is CASSMIRDGGDEQFF.

This clonotype was detected ten times or more. The V call is TRBV20-1, the J call TRBJ1-2; D is ambiguous. The CDR3 extends over 15 amino acids. Trimming took off 7 bases at V and 4 bases at J, with 22 bases between the two ends. Germline V CDR1 and CDR2: DFQATT, SNEGSKA (reference sequence). Here the CDR3 DNA reads TGCAGTGGGCCCTCCTGGACGGGAAGCGCCTATGGCTACACCTTC. Protein sequence: CSGPSWTGSAYGYTF.

This clonotype was seen at least ten times. In DNA form, the CDR3 reads TGTGCCAGCAGTGCCGGACAGGGGTCCCCTTTCTGGGCCAACGTCCTGACTTTC. Its translation: CASSAGQGSPFWANVLTF. The rearrangement links TRBV6-6 to TRBJ2-6; 9 nucleotides line up with TRBD1. CDR1 is MNHNY and CDR2 is SVGAGI in the germline V gene (reference sequence). Unmatched junction bases numbered 13, after V lost 5 bases and J lost 5 bases. The CDR3 length is 18 residues.

The chain carries TRBV12-3 or TRBV12-4 and TRBJ1-4, with TRBD1 as a possible D gene (6 bases). The ends were cut back, 6 bases at V and 8 bases at J, with 28 bases in the middle. The length of the CDR3 is 18 residues. CDR3 sequence: CASRVWGDTRGDGEKLFF. As DNA, the CDR3 is TGTGCCAGCAGAGTTTGGGGGGACACACGTGGTGATGGAGAAAAACTGTTTTTT.

This clonotype has a handful of counts. V and J are TRBV28 and TRBJ2-7; possibly TRBD2 for D (5 bases). The CDR3 covers 15 residues. V was cut by 2 bases and J by 2 bases, with 13 bases left in between. The germline CDR1 and CDR2 sequences are MDHEN and SYDVKM. The CDR3 nucleotides read TGTGCCAGCAGTTTAGCGGGTACTTCCCCCTACGAGCAGTACTTC. Translated: CASSLAGTSPYEQYF.

This clonotype came up a few times. The gene calls are TRBV20-1 and TRBJ2-3, with 11 bases identical to TRBD1. J lost 9 bases, V lost 6 bases, and 11 bases had no gene match. CDR3 length: 14 amino acids. Germline V gene sequence: CDR1 DFQATT, CDR2 SNEGSKA (reference sequence). Written as DNA, the CDR3 is TGCAGTGCAAACGGACAGGGGGCATATAGCACGCAGTATTTT. Its protein is CSANGQGAYSTQYF.

This clonotype was counted between two and nine times. CDR3 coding DNA: TGTGCCAGCAGCCAAGATCTAGGGGGTTTGTCCTACAATGAGCAGTTCTTC. It translates to CASSQDLGGLSYNEQFF. The rearrangement links TRBV3-1 to TRBJ2-1; weak D call: TRBD1 (6 bases). The length of the CDR3 is 17 residues. V lost 0 bases and J 1 base, leaving 13 bases between the germline ends. The V gene's germline CDR1 is LGHDT and CDR2 YNNKEL (reference sequence).

There are a few counts of this clonotype. V is TRBV28 and J is TRBJ2-7; 12 bases are a match to TRBD1. The germline V gene has CDR1 MDHEN and CDR2 SYDVKM. Trimming took 4 bases from V and 5 from J; bases not matched to a gene: 6. This CDR3 spans 15 amino acids. The DNA for the CDR3 is TGTGCCAGCAGTTCCCCCGGGACAGGGGGCCACGAGCAGTACTTC. Amino acid sequence: CASSSPGTGGHEQYF. Variable domain in full (rest from reference TRBV28 and TRBJ2-7): DVKVTQSSRYLVKRTGEKVFLECVQDMDHENMFWYRQDPGLGLRLIYFSYDVKMKEKGDIPEGYSVSREKKERFSLILESASTNQTSMYLCASSSPGTGGHEQYFGPGTRLTVT.

The sample holds many counts of this clonotype. The chain has TRBV20-1 and TRBJ2-7; 7 bases line up with TRBD1. Germline V lookup: CDR1 DFQATT, CDR2 SNEGSKA (reference sequence). There are 13 residues in the CDR3. J was trimmed by 2 bases and V by 0 bases; bases with no gene match: 1. CDR3 DNA sequence: TGCAGTGCTAGAGATGACAGGGCCTACGAGCAGTACTTC. Protein product: CSARDDRAYEQYF.

This clonotype was seen more than once but under ten times. This chain uses TRBV4-2 with TRBJ2-2, with 8 nucleotides matching TRBD1. The CDR3 covers 15 residues. V shed 2 bases, J shed 5 bases, and the junction held 4 bases outside the gene matches. Looked up from germline, CDR1 is LGHNA and CDR2 is YNFKEQ. The CDR3 DNA reads as TGTGCCAGCAGCCAATTGGACAGGGAAACCGGGGAGCTGTTTTTT. Amino acids: CASSQLDRETGELFF.

This clonotype was observed at least ten times. CDR3 residues: CASSLRAGHSSYTF. The CDR3 bases are TGTGCCAGCAGCTTGAGAGCAGGGCATTCTAGCTACACCTTC. This sequence joins TRBV5-5 and TRBJ1-2; D possibly corresponds to TRBD1 (5 bases). Germline V gene lookup returns CDR1 SGHKS and CDR2 YYEKEE (reference sequence). The V end lost 1 base, the J end lost 9 bases, and 16 bases lay between the germline ends. CDR3 length equals 14 residues.

This clonotype was recorded at least ten times. The gene calls are TRBV28 and TRBJ2-1, with D possibly TRBD2 on 5 matching bases. Trimming removed 3 bases at V and 9 bases at J, with 12 bases between. The CDR3 covers 13 residues. In germline, CDR1 is MDHEN, CDR2 SYDVKM. The CDR3 nucleotides are TGTGCCAGCAGTTTCAATGAGGGCCTTGAGCAGTTCTTC. It yields the protein CASSFNEGLEQFF.

This clonotype has a handful of counts. V gene TRBV4-2 combines with J gene TRBJ2-3; 9 nucleotides match TRBD2. Germline V gives CDR1 LGHNA, CDR2 YNFKEQ. CDR3 length: 17 residues. Trimming cost V 2 bases and J 4 bases; bases outside gene matches: 10. The CDR3 bases are TGTGCCAGCAGCCAATTAAGCGGGGGGTCGAGTGCAGATACGCAGTATTTT. Amino acids: CASSQLSGGSSADTQYF.

This clonotype has ten or more counts. The CDR3 loop is CASSSTGRGAAEAFF. As DNA, the CDR3 is TGTGCCAGCAGCTCGACAGGACGGGGAGCGGCTGAAGCTTTCTTT. The rearrangement uses TRBV7-2 and TRBJ1-1; a possible D gene is TRBD1 (6 bases). With 4 bases removed from V and 6 bases from J, the gap between germline ends came to 18 bases. This CDR3 has 15 residues. CDR1 is SGHTA, CDR2 FQGNSA, per germline.

This CDR3 is CSVEEGYAEAFF. For the CDR3, the DNA is TGCAGCGTTGAGGAGGGGTATGCTGAAGCTTTCTTT. The chain couples TRBV29-1 to TRBJ1-1; D might be TRBD1 (5 bases). The CDR3 contains 12 residues. CDR1 is SQVTM and CDR2 is ANQGSEA in the germline V gene. The V end lost 3 bases, the J end lost 6 bases, and 11 bases lay between the germline ends.

This clonotype was seen many times. The rearrangement joins TRBV6-4 to TRBJ1-5; D unresolved. The CDR3 covers 11 residues. V gave up 6 bases and J gave up 4 bases, with 4 bases separating them. Germline V gene sequence: CDR1 MRHNA, CDR2 SNTAGT. The CDR3 nucleotides are TGTGCCAGCAGACGAAATCAGCCCCAGCATTTT. This codes for CASRRNQPQHF.

This clonotype came up many times. The V call is TRBV29-1, the J call TRBJ1-2; TRBD1 might be the D (5 bases). The germline V gene encodes CDR1 SQVTM and CDR2 ANQGSEA. Between the trimmed V and J ends, which lost 3 bases and 7 bases, there was a span of 12 bases. This CDR3 comprises 12 residues. CDR3 sequence: CSVDLGRAGYTF. CDR3 DNA: TGCAGCGTTGACCTGGGACGTGCTGGCTACACCTTC.

This sequence joins TRBV4-1 and TRBJ1-4; D remains ambiguous. From germline, CDR1 is MGHRA and CDR2 YSYEKL. CDR3 length equals 14 residues. The ends were cut back, 3 bases at V and 7 bases at J, with 12 bases in the middle. The CDR3 is CASSQGPVGEKLFF. Here the CDR3 DNA reads TGCGCCAGCAGCCAGGGCCCCGTCGGTGAAAAACTGTTTTTT.

About this clonotype itself: A junction boundary mismatches the germline segment, possibly from a read error. V is TRBV9 and J is TRBJ2-1, with TRBD1 as a possible D gene (5 bases). The CDR3 extends over 13 amino acids. Germline CDR1 reads SGDLS; CDR2 reads YYNGEE. The CDR3 DNA reads as TGTGCCCGCAGGGTTTCCCGAAGCAATGAGCAGTTCTTC. This codes for CARRVSRSNEQFF.

The rearrangement joins TRBV3-1 to TRBJ1-1; tentative D call: TRBD1 (5 bases). Germline V gene sequence: CDR1 LGHDT, CDR2 YNNKEL (reference sequence). The CDR3 extends over 13 amino acids. V was cut by 0 bases and J by 6 bases, with 8 bases left in between. CDR3 residues: CASSQEAGAEAFF. CDR3 sequence (DNA): TGTGCCAGCAGCCAAGAGGCGGGGGCTGAAGCTTTCTTT.

J is TRBJ1-4 and V is TRBV12-3 or TRBV12-4; unclear D gene. The length of the CDR3 is 14 residues. Deletions cut 6 bases from V and 8 bases from J, with 16 bases between. This CDR3 is CASSYQAISEKLFF. The CDR3 DNA follows: TGTGCCAGCAGCTATCAGGCCATTAGCGAAAAACTGTTTTTT.

The sample holds many counts of this clonotype. This chain joins TRBV20-1 and TRBJ2-1; D is perhaps TRBD1 (6 bases). V was cut by 8 bases and J by 8 bases, with 16 bases left in between. CDR1 and CDR2 from the germline V gene are DFQATT and SNEGSKA (reference sequence). This CDR3 has 12 residues. This CDR3 is CSPLPQGHEQFF. DNA for the CDR3: TGCAGTCCCTTGCCACAGGGTCATGAGCAGTTCTTC.